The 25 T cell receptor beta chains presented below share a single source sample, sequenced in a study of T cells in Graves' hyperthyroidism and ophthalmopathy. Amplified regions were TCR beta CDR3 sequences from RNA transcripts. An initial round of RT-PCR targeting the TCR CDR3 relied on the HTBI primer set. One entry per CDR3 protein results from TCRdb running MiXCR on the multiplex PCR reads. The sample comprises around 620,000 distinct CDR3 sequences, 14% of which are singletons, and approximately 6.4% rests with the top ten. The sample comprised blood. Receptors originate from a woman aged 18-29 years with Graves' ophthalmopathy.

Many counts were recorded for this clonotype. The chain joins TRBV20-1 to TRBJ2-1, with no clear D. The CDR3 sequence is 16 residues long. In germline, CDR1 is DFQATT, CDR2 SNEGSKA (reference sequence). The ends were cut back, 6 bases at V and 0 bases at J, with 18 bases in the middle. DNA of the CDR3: TGCAGTGCCAGGCCACCCCCGGCGCCCTCCTACAATGAGCAGTTCTTC. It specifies CSARPPPAPSYNEQFF.

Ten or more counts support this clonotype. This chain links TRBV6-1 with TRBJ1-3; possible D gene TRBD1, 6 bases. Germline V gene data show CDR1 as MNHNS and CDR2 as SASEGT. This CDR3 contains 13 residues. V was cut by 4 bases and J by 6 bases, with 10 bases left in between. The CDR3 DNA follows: TGTGCCAGCAGTGCGGACAGAGTAAACACCATATATTTT. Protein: CASSADRVNTIYF.

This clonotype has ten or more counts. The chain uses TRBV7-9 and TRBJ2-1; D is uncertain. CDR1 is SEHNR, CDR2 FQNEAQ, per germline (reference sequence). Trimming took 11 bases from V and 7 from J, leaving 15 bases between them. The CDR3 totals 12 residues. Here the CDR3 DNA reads TGTGCCGCGGAGCCACCCCTAAATGAGCAGTTCTTC. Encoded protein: CAAEPPLNEQFF.

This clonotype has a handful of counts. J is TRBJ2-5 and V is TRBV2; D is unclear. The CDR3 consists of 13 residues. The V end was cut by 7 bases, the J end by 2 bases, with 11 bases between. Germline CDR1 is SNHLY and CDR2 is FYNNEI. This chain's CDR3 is CASMGSAQETQYF. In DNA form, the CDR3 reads TGTGCCAGCATGGGGTCAGCGCAAGAGACCCAGTACTTC.

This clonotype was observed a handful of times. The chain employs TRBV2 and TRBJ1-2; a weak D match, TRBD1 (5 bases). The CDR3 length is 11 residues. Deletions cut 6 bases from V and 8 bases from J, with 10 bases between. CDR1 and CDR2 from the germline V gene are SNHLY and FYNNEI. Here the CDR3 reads CASSRDGGYTF. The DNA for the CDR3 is TGTGCCAGCAGCAGGGACGGGGGCTACACCTTC.

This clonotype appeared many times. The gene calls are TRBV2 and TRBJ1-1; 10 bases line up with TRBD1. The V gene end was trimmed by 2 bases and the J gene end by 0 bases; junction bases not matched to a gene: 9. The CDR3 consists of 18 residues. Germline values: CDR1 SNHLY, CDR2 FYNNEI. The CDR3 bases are TGTGCCAGCAGTGAAAGGGGACAGGGGTTTTTTATGAACACTGAAGCTTTCTTT. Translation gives CASSERGQGFFMNTEAFF.

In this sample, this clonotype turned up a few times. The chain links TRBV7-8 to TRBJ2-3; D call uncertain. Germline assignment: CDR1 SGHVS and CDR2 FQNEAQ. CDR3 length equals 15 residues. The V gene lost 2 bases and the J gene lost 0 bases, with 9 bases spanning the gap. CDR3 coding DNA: TGTGCCAGCAGCTTATTCGCCTCTAGCACAGATACGCAGTATTTT. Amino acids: CASSLFASSTDTQYF.

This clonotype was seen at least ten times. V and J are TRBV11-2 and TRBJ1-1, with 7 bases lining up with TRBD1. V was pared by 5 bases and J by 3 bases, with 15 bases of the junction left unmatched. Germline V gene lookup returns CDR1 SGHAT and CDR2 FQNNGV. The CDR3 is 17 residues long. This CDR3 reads CASSTNPHRGHHTEAFF. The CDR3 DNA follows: TGTGCCAGCAGCACCAACCCCCACAGGGGACATCACACTGAAGCTTTCTTT.

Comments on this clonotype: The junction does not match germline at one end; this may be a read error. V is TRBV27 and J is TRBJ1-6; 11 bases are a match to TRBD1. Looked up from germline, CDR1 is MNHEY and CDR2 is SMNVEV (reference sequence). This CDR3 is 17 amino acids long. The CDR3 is CASSSPVDRGHNSLLHF. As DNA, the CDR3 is TGTGCCAGCAGTTCCCCCGTGGACAGGGGGCATAATTCACTCCTCCACTTT.

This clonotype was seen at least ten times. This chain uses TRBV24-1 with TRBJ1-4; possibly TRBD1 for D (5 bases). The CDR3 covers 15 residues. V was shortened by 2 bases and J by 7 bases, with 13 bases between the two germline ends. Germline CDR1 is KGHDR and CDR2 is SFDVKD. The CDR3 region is CATSDSQGVGEKLFF. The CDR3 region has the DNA TGTGCCACCAGTGATTCCCAGGGCGTCGGTGAAAAACTGTTTTTT.

The CDR3 DNA sequence: TGTGCCAGTAGTACGGAGGGGGGGGGTGAGCAGTTCTTC. It is translated as CASSTEGGGEQFF. The rearrangement links TRBV19 to TRBJ2-1; D perhaps matches TRBD2 (7 bases). CDR1 is LNHDA and CDR2 is SQIVND in the germline V gene (reference sequence). Trimming stripped 4 bases from V and 9 bases from J, with 13 bases between. The CDR3 consists of 13 residues.

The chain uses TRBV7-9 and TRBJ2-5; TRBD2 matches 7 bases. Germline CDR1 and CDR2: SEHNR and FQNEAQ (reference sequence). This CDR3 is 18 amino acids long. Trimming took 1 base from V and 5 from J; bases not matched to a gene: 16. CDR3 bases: TGTGCCAGCAGCTTAGAAGCTGGGCGCGGGAGTGGAGGGGAGACCCAGTACTTC. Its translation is CASSLEAGRGSGGETQYF.

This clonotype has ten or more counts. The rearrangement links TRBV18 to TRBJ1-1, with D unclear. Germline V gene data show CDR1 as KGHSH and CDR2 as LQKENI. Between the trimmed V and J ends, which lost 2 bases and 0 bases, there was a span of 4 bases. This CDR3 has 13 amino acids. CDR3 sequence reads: CASSPDVNTEAFF. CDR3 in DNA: TGTGCCAGCTCACCAGACGTGAACACTGAAGCTTTCTTT.

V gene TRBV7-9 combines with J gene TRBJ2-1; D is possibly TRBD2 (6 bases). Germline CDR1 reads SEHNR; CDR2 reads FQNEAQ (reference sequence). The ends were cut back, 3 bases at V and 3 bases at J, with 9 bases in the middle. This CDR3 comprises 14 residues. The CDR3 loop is CASSFQGGYNEQFF. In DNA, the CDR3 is TGTGCCAGCAGCTTTCAGGGAGGCTACAATGAGCAGTTCTTC.

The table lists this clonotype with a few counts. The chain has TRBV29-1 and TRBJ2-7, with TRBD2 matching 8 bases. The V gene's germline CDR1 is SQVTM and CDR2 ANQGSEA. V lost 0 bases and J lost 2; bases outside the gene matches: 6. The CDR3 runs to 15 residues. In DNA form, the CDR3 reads TGCAGCGTTGAAGAAGGGGCGGGAGGCGCCTACGAGCAGTACTTC. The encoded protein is CSVEEGAGGAYEQYF.

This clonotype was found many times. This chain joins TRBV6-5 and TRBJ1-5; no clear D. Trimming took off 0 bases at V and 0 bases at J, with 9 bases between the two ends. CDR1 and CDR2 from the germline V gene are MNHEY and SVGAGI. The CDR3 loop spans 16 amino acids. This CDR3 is CASSYSYSNSNQPQHF. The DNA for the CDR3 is TGTGCCAGCAGTTACTCGTACAGTAATAGCAATCAGCCCCAGCATTTT.

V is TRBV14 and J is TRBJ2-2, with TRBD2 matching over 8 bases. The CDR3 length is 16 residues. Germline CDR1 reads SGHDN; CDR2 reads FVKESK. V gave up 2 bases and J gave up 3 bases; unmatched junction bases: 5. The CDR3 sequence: CASSQWPTSDTGELFF. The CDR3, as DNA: TGTGCCAGCAGCCAATGGCCGACTAGCGACACCGGGGAGCTGTTTTTT.

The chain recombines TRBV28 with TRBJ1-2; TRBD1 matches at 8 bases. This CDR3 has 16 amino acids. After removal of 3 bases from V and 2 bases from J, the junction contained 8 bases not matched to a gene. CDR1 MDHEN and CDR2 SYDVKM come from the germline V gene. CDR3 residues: CASSLFSGGANYGYTF. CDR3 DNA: TGTGCCAGCAGTTTGTTTTCAGGGGGCGCAAACTATGGCTACACCTTC.

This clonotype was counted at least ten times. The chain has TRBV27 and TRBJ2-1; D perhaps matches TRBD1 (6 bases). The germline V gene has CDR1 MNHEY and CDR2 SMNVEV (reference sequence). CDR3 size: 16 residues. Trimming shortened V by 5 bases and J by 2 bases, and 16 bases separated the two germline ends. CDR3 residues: CASSLTGIRTYNEQFF. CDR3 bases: TGTGCCAGCAGTCTAACAGGGATAAGGACCTACAATGAGCAGTTCTTC.

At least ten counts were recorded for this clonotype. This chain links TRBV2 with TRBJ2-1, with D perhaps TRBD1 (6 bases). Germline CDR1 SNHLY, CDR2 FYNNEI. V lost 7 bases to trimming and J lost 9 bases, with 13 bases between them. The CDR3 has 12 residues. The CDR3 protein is CASTREGGEQFF. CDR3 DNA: TGTGCCAGCACCAGAGAAGGGGGTGAGCAGTTCTTC.

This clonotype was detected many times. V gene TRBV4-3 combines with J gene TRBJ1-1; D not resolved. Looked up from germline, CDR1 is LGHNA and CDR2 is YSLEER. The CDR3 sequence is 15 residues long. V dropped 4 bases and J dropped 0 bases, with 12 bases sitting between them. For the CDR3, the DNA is TGCGCCAGCAGCCCAGCGGGAAGTCTGAACACTGAAGCTTTCTTT. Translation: CASSPAGSLNTEAFF.

The CDR3 nucleotides are TGTGCCAGCAGTTACGGCCCCGCCTCCTACAATGAGCAGTTCTTC. Translation: CASSYGPASYNEQFF. The V gene is TRBV6-6, the J gene TRBJ2-1, with D unresolved. There are 15 residues in the CDR3. The germline gives CDR1 MNHNY, CDR2 SVGAGI (reference sequence). The V and J ends lost 2 bases and 0 bases respectively, with 8 bases between them.

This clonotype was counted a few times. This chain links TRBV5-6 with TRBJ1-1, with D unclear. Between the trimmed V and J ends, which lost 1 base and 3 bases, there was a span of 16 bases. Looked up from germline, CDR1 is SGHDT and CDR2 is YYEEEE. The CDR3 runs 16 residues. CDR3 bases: TGTGCCAGCAGCTTGTTAGTAGGCCCCAGCTACACTGAAGCTTTCTTT. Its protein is CASSLLVGPSYTEAFF.

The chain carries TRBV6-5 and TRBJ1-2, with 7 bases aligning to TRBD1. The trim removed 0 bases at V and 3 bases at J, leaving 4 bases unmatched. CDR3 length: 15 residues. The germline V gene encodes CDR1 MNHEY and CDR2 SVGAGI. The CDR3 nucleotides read TGTGCCAGCAGTTACTCTCGGGACAGTCACTATGGCTACACCTTC. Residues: CASSYSRDSHYGYTF.

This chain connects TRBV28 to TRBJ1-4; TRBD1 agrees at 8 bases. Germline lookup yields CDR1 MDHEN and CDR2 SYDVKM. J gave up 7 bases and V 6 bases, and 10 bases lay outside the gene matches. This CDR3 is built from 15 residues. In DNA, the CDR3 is TGTGCCAGCAGACCCCAGGGGGCTAAAGGTGAAAAACTGTTTTTT. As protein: CASRPQGAKGEKLFF.